This TCR beta chain was sequenced for a study of human T cells and chemical hapten exposure. On the study more broadly: The scalp of each patient received a weekly diphenylcyclopropenone dose for the full roughly 24-week study. A mostly female patient group had alopecia areata, totalis or universalis.

Sample time point: patch test 1, 2 weeks after DPC sensitization. Noted treatment: therapeutic diphenylcyclopropenone sensitization with weekly scalp DPC. On this clonotype itself: No antigen is known for it.

Unmatched junction bases numbered 7, after V lost 5 bases and J lost 0 bases. Germline lookup yields CDR1 SEHNR and CDR2 FQNEAQ (reference sequence). This CDR3 is 16 amino acids long. General observations from the study: Each of the donors had alopecia, so their immune responses may not resemble those of healthy people. DPC sensitization produced no change in TCRs with frequency above 1 in 1000.

MiXCR, run by TCRdb on the RACE reads, gives a single entry per CDR3 protein. Found here are roughly 200,000 distinct CDR3 sequences, about 20% of them singletons; the top ten hold roughly 6.7%. The receptor's source is a woman aged 45-60 years with alopecia areata. Some clones in this sample may be carry-over from other donors' samples. This sample comprised whole blood, obtained in connection with sensitization to the hapten diphenylcyclopropenone (DPC). The genes are TRBV7-9 and TRBJ1-3, with 7 bases that match TRBD1. The CDR3 DNA follows: TGTGCCAGCAGCACACACAGGGGAAGCTCTGGAAACACCATATATTTT. Its protein is CASSTHRGSSGNTIYF.